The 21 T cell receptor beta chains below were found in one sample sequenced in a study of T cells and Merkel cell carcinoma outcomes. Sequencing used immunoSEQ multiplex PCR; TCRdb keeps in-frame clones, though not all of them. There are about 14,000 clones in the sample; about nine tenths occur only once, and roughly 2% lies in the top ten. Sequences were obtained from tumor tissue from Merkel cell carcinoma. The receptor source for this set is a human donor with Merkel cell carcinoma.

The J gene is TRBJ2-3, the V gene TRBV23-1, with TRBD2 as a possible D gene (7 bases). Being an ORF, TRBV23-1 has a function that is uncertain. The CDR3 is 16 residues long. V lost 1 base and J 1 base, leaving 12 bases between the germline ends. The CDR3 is CASSQYGGPGTDTQYF. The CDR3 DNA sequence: TGCGCCAGCAGTCAATACGGGGGGCCGGGCACAGATACGCAGTATTTT.

CDR3 amino acids: CASTTGTSSYNEQFF. The CDR3, as DNA: TGTGCCAGCACGACCGGGACTAGTTCCTACAATGAGCAGTTCTTC. This chain connects TRBV7-6 to TRBJ2-1; TRBD2 matches at 8 bases. The J segment lost 1 base and the V segment lost 7 bases, leaving 6 bases of the junction unmatched. The CDR3 runs to 15 residues. Germline CDR1 is SGHVS and CDR2 is FNYEAQ.

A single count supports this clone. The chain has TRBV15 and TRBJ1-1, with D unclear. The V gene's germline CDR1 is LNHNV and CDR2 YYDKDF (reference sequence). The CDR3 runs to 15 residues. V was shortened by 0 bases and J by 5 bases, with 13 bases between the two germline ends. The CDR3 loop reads CATSRDNTYRTEAFF. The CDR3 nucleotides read TGTGCCACCAGCAGAGATAATACTTACCGGACTGAAGCTTTCTTT.

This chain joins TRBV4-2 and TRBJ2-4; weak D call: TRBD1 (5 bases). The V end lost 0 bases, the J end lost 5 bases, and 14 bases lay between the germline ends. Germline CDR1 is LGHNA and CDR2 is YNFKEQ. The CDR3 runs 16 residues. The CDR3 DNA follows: TGTGCCAGCAGCCAAGATCTCGCAGGGCCGCAAAACATTCAGTACTTC. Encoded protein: CASSQDLAGPQNIQYF.

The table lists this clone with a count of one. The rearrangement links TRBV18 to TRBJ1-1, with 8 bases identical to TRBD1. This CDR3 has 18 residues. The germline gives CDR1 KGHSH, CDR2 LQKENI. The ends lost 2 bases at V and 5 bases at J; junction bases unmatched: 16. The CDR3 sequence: CASSPRAGGRGRGTEAFF. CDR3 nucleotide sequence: TGTGCCAGCTCACCAAGGGCCGGAGGCAGGGGGCGAGGGACTGAAGCTTTCTTT.

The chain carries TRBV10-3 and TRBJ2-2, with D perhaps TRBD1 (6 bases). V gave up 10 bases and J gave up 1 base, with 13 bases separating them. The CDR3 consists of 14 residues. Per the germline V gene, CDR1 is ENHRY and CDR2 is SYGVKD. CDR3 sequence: CATLLGQNTGELFF. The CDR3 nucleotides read TGTGCCACCCTCCTGGGACAGAACACCGGGGAGCTGTTTTTT.

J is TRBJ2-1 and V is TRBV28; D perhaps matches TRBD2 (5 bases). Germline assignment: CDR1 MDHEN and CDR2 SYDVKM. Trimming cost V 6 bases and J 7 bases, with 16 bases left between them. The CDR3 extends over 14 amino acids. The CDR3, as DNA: TGTGCCAGCAGCCCAGCGGAGTCGGGTAATGAGCAGTTCTTC. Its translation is CASSPAESGNEQFF.

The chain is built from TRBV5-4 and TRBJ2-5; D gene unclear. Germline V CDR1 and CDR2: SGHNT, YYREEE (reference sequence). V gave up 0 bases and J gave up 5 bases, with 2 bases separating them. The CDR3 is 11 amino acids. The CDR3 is CASSLAETQYF. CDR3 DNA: TGTGCCAGCAGCTTGGCTGAGACCCAGTACTTC.

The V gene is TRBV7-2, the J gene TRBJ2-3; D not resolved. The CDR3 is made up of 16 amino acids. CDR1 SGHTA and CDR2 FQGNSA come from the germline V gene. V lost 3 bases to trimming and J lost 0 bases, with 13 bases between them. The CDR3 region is CASSFIPPPSTDTQYF. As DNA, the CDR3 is TGTGCCAGCAGCTTTATTCCTCCCCCTAGCACAGATACGCAGTATTTT.

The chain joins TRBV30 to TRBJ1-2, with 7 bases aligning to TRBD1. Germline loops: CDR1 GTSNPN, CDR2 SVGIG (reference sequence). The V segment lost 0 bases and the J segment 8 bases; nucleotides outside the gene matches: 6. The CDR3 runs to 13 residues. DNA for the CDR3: TGTGCCTGGAGTGTAGTAGGGGGCGTAGGCTACACCTTC. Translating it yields CAWSVVGGVGYTF.

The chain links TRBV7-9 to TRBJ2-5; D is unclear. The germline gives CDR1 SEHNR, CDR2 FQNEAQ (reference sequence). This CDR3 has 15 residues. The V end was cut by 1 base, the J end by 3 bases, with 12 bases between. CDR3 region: CASSLVISEKETQYF. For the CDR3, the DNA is TGTGCCAGCAGCTTAGTTATTTCGGAGAAAGAGACCCAGTACTTC.

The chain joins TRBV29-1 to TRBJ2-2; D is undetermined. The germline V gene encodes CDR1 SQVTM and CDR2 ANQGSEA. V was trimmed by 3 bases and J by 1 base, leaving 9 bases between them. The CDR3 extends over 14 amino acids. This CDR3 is CSVEKQMNTGELFF. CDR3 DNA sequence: TGCAGCGTTGAGAAGCAAATGAACACCGGGGAGCTGTTTTTT.

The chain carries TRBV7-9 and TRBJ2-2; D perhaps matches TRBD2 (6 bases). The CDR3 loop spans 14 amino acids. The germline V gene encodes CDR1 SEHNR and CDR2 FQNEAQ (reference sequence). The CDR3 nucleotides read TGTGCGGGAAGTGGCGGGGCCTTCACCGGGGAGCTGTTTTTT. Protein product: CAGSGGAFTGELFF. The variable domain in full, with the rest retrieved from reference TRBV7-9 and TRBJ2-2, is DTGVSQNPRHKITKRGQNVTFRCDPISEHNRLYWYRQTLGQGPEFLTYFQNEAQLEKSRLLSDRFSAERPKGSFSTLEIQRTEQGDSAMYLCAGSGGAFTGELFFGEGSRLTVL.

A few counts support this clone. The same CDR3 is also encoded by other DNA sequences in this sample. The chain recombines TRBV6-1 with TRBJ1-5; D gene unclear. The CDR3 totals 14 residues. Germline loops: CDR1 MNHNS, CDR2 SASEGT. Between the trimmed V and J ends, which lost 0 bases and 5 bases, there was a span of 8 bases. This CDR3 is CASSEAAVHQPQHF. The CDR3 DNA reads TGTGCCAGCAGTGAAGCTGCTGTGCATCAGCCCCAGCATTTT.

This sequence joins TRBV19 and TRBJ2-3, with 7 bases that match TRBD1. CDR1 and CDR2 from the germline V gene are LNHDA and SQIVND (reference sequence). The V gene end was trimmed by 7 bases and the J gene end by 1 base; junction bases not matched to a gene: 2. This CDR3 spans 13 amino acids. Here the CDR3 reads CASKGTGTDTQYF. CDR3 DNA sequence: TGTGCCAGTAAGGGGACAGGCACAGATACGCAGTATTTT. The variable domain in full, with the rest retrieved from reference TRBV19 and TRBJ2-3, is DGGITQSPKYLFRKEGQNVTLSCEQNLNHDAMYWYRQDPGQGLRLIYYSQIVNDFQKGDIAEGYSVSREKKESFPLTVTSAQKNPTAFYLCASKGTGTDTQYFGPGTRLTVL.

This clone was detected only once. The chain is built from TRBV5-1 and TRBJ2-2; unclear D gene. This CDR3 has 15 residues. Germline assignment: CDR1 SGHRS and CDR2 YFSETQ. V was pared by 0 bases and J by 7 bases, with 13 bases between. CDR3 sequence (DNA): TGCGCCAGCAGCTTGGAAGTAGCAGAGAGCGGGGAGCTGTTTTTT. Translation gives CASSLEVAESGELFF.

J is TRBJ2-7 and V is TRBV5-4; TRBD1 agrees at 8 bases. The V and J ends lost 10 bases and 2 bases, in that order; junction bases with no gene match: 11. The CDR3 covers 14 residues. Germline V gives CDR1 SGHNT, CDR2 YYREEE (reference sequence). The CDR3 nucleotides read TGTGCCTCCTCTCCGGGACAGGCTCCCTACGAGCAGTACTTC. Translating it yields CASSPGQAPYEQYF.

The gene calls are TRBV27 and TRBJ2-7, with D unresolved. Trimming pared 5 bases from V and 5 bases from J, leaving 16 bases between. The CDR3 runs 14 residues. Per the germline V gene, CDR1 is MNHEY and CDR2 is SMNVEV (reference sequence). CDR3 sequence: CASSPTIGRDEQYF. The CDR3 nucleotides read TGTGCCAGCAGTCCCACCATCGGAAGAGACGAGCAGTACTTC.

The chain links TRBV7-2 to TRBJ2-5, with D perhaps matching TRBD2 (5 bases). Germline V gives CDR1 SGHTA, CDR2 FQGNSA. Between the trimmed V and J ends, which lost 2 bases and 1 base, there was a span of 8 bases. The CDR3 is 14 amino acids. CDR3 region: CASSLQAGQETQYF. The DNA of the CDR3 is TGTGCCAGCAGCTTACAGGCGGGCCAAGAGACCCAGTACTTC.

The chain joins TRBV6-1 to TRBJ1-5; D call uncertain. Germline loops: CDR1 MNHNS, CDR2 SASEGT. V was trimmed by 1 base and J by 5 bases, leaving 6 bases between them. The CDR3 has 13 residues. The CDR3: CASSEEWDQPQHF. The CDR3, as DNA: TGTGCCAGCAGTGAAGAATGGGATCAGCCCCAGCATTTT.

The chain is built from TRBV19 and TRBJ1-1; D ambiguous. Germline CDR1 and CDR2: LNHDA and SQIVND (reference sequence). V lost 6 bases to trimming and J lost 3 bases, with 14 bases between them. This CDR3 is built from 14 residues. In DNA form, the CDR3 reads TGTGCCAGTAGAAGGCAGCTCGGGCACACTGAAGCTTTCTTT. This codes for CASRRQLGHTEAFF.